This entry lists 26 T cell receptor beta chains sequenced from one sample in a study of spatial heterogeneity in lung cancer. Their antigen targets remain unknown. Via MiXCR, TCRdb re-called the 5' RACE reads, giving one row per CDR3 protein. This table holds approximately 1,000 distinct CDR3 sequences, around 9.9% found once. Study results and limitations: Expanded alpha and beta TCR counts within tumors tracked tumor mutation counts.

As to time point: sample taken at primary tumor resection. The sample here was lung tumor tissue, taken at surgery. These receptors all come from a male donor with early-stage non-small cell lung cancer.

J is TRBJ2-5 and V is TRBV19, with D tentatively TRBD2 (5 bases). The germline V gene has CDR1 LNHDA and CDR2 SQIVND (reference sequence). This CDR3 region has 12 residues. V lost 3 bases and J lost 5, with 7 bases in between. The CDR3 loop is CASSIRGETQYF. As DNA, the CDR3 is TGTGCCAGTAGTATCCGCGGGGAGACCCAGTACTTC.

By frequency in the sample, this clonotype is large (0.1 to 1%). The chain recombines TRBV7-9 with TRBJ2-5; D unresolved. CDR1 and CDR2 (germline): SEHNR, FQNEAQ (reference sequence). The length of the CDR3 is 14 residues. V was trimmed by 1 base and J by 0 bases, leaving 6 bases between them. The CDR3 here is CASSLVPYQETQYF. The CDR3 nucleotides read TGTGCCAGCAGCTTAGTACCATACCAAGAGACCCAGTACTTC.

Judged by abundance, this clonotype is medium-sized. This sequence joins TRBV29-1 and TRBJ1-2, with D possibly TRBD1 on 5 matching bases. CDR1 is SQVTM, CDR2 ANQGSEA, per germline. V was clipped by 3 bases and J by 5 bases, with 16 bases between them. CDR3 length equals 14 residues. CDR3 loop: CSVDGFGTEYGYTF. The CDR3 DNA reads as TGCAGCGTTGATGGGTTCGGGACGGAGTATGGCTACACCTTC. Looking up the rest from reference TRBV29-1 and TRBJ1-2 gives the full variable domain: SAVISQKPSRDICQRGTSLTIQCQVDSQVTMMFWYRQQPGQSLTLIATANQGSEATYESGFVIDKFPISRPNLTFSTLTVSNMSPEDSSIYLCSVDGFGTEYGYTFGSGTRLTVV.

This clonotype has more than one count but fewer than ten. The V call is TRBV11-3, the J call TRBJ2-7, with TRBD1 matching 9 bases. CDR1 and CDR2 (germline): SGHNT, YENEEA. The CDR3 has 15 residues. With 0 bases clipped from V and 5 bases from J, the junction kept 5 bases outside the gene matches. The CDR3 DNA reads as TGTGCCAGCAGCTTAGATGGCCGGACAGGGGACGAGCAGTACTTC. Translating it yields CASSLDGRTGDEQYF.

Sample share makes this clonotype medium-sized. Here the CDR3 reads CSVVYRDRGLNEQFF. The CDR3 DNA sequence: TGCAGCGTTGTCTACCGGGACAGGGGACTGAATGAGCAGTTCTTC. The chain couples TRBV29-1 to TRBJ2-1; TRBD1 matches at 10 bases. The CDR3 has 15 amino acids. Germline V gene sequence: CDR1 SQVTM, CDR2 ANQGSEA. Trimming at V came to 4 bases and at J to 7 bases, leaving 10 bases not matched to a gene.

By its share, this clonotype is medium-sized. This chain connects TRBV20-1 to TRBJ2-7; D remains ambiguous. This CDR3 is 12 amino acids long. V was trimmed by 1 base and J by 2 bases, leaving 6 bases between them. Germline V CDR1 and CDR2: DFQATT, SNEGSKA (reference sequence). The CDR3 region has the DNA TGCAGTGCTAGAGTTCTGACCTACGAGCAGTACTTC. It translates to CSARVLTYEQYF.

Judged by abundance, this clonotype is medium-sized. The chain links TRBV19 to TRBJ1-2; the D is unclear. The germline CDR1 and CDR2 sequences are LNHDA and SQIVND (reference sequence). V was cut by 3 bases and J by 5 bases, with 13 bases left in between. This CDR3 contains 14 residues. CDR3 DNA: TGTGCCAGTAGTATCCTAGGCGCTCAATATGGCTACACCTTC. This translates into CASSILGAQYGYTF.

Within the sample, this clonotype is large. The chain links TRBV12-3 or TRBV12-4 to TRBJ1-5; TRBD1 agrees at 7 bases. This CDR3 has 16 amino acids. Trimming cost V 6 bases and J 6 bases; bases outside gene matches: 14. The CDR3 sequence is CASSSSRTGGGQPQHF. The CDR3 DNA reads TGTGCCAGCAGCTCCAGTCGGACAGGCGGGGGTCAGCCCCAGCATTTT.

This clonotype ranks as large (0.1 to 1%). J is TRBJ1-2 and V is TRBV25-1; D remains ambiguous. Trimming shortened V by 4 bases and J by 4 bases, and 7 bases separated the two germline ends. The germline gives CDR1 MGHDK, CDR2 SYGVNS. The CDR3 contains 12 residues. This CDR3 reads CASSAAGYGYTF. The CDR3 bases are TGTGCCAGCAGTGCGGCGGGCTATGGCTACACCTTC.

The chain employs TRBV28 and TRBJ1-5, with D uncertain. V lost 5 bases and J 9 bases, leaving 11 bases between the germline ends. This CDR3 contains 12 residues. Looked up from germline, CDR1 is MDHEN and CDR2 is SYDVKM. CDR3 coding DNA: TGTGCCAGCAGTCCCCCCCGGGGGCCCCAGCATTTT. Translating gives CASSPPRGPQHF. The full variable domain, rest sourced from reference TRBV28 and TRBJ1-5, is DVKVTQSSRYLVKRTGEKVFLECVQDMDHENMFWYRQDPGLGLRLIYFSYDVKMKEKGDIPEGYSVSREKKERFSLILESASTNQTSMYLCASSPPRGPQHFGDGTRLSIL.

This clonotype is labeled medium-sized. The chain is built from TRBV18 and TRBJ2-2, with TRBD1 as a possible D gene (6 bases). The CDR3 length is 16 residues. Germline V gene sequence: CDR1 KGHSH, CDR2 LQKENI. V was clipped by 0 bases and J by 0 bases, with 8 bases between them. In DNA form, the CDR3 reads TGTGCCAGCTCACCACCCGGGACAACGAACACCGGGGAGCTGTTTTTT. Translating it yields CASSPPGTTNTGELFF. The complete variable domain, with remaining parts taken from reference TRBV18 and TRBJ2-2, reads NAGVMQNPRHLVRRRGQEARLRCSPMKGHSHVYWYRQLPEEGLKFMVYLQKENIIDESGMPKERFSAEFPKEGPSILRIQQVVRGDSAAYFCASSPPGTTNTGELFFGEGSRLTVL.

Sample share makes this clonotype large (0.1 to 1%). This rearrangement joins TRBV24-1 to TRBJ2-2, with D tentatively TRBD1 (6 bases). Germline V CDR1 and CDR2: KGHDR, SFDVKD. The CDR3 consists of 15 residues. V lost 10 bases, J lost 1 base, and 15 bases lay in between. CDR3 coding DNA: TGTGCCACTAGATCGGGACATATGAACACCGGGGAGCTGTTTTTT. It is translated as CATRSGHMNTGELFF.

This clonotype is deemed large. The chain is built from TRBV18 and TRBJ1-4, with 9 bases identical to TRBD1. The V gene's germline CDR1 is KGHSH and CDR2 LQKENI. CDR3 size: 19 residues. J gave up 1 base and V 2 bases, and 11 bases lay outside the gene matches. CDR3 DNA sequence: TGTGCCAGCTCACCAATTCCGGGACAGGGAGAGGAAACTAATGAAAAACTGTTTTTT. Translating gives CASSPIPGQGEETNEKLFF. The full variable domain, its missing parts supplied by reference TRBV18 and TRBJ1-4, is NAGVMQNPRHLVRRRGQEARLRCSPMKGHSHVYWYRQLPEEGLKFMVYLQKENIIDESGMPKERFSAEFPKEGPSILRIQQVVRGDSAAYFCASSPIPGQGEETNEKLFFGSGTQLSVL.

The chain couples TRBV10-1 to TRBJ1-1; TRBD1 might be the D (5 bases). The CDR3 length is 13 residues. The V gene lost 6 bases and the J gene lost 4 bases, with 12 bases spanning the gap. Germline V gives CDR1 WNHNN, CDR2 SYGVQD (reference sequence). As DNA, the CDR3 is TGCGCCAGCAGCCGGGACTGGGGCACTGAAGCTTTCTTT. Its protein is CASSRDWGTEAFF.

This clonotype is labeled as medium-sized. The V and J genes are TRBV9 and TRBJ2-7; D might be TRBD2 (5 bases). CDR1 is SGDLS and CDR2 is YYNGEE in the germline V gene. CDR3 length: 14 amino acids. V lost 3 bases, J lost 2 bases, and 12 bases lay in between. The CDR3 region is CASSGPRGPYEQYF. CDR3 nucleotides: TGTGCCAGCAGCGGGCCCCGGGGTCCCTACGAGCAGTACTTC.

This clonotype ranks as medium-sized. The rearrangement joins TRBV20-1 to TRBJ2-5, with D perhaps TRBD1 or TRBD2 (6 bases each). The CDR3 extends over 16 amino acids. Trimming stripped 0 bases from V and 5 bases from J, with 19 bases between. Per the germline V gene, CDR1 is DFQATT and CDR2 is SNEGSKA (reference sequence). CDR3 DNA: TGCAGTGCTAGAGATTGGGGGCTAGCGAGTTGGGAGACCCAGTACTTC. Protein product: CSARDWGLASWETQYF.

In this sample, this clonotype is medium-sized (0.01 to 0.1%). The rearrangement links TRBV12-3 or TRBV12-4 to TRBJ2-7; D is possibly TRBD2 (6 bases). This CDR3 comprises 14 residues. The ends were cut back, 3 bases at V and 2 bases at J, with 11 bases in the middle. The CDR3 reads CASSFGGATYEQYF. Written as DNA, the CDR3 is TGTGCCAGCAGTTTCGGGGGAGCGACCTACGAGCAGTACTTC.

This clonotype is categorized as medium-sized. CDR3 in amino acids: CASSFQHPSGANVLTF. The CDR3 DNA sequence: TGTGCCAGCAGCTTCCAACACCCCTCTGGGGCCAACGTCCTGACTTTC. J is TRBJ2-6 and V is TRBV14; D call uncertain. Germline CDR1 is SGHDN and CDR2 is FVKESK. This CDR3 is 16 amino acids long. Between the trimmed V and J ends, which lost 5 bases and 0 bases, there was a span of 11 bases. Supplemented by reference TRBV14 and TRBJ2-6, the full variable domain reads EAGVTQFPSHSVIEKGQTVTLRCDPISGHDNLYWYRRVMGKEIKFLLHFVKESKQDESGMPNNRFLAERTGGTYSTLKVQPAELEDSGVYFCASSFQHPSGANVLTFGAGSRLTVL.

By share of the sample, this clonotype is medium-sized. The rearrangement uses TRBV3-1 and TRBJ2-2, with 11 bases lining up with TRBD2. The CDR3 spans 17 residues. Germline V gene data show CDR1 as LGHDT and CDR2 as YNNKEL (reference sequence). Trimming at V came to 1 base and at J to 2 bases, leaving 3 bases not matched to a gene. The CDR3 loop reads CASSQGTSGGNTGELFF. CDR3 nucleotide sequence: TGTGCCAGCAGCCAAGGCACTAGCGGGGGAAACACCGGGGAGCTGTTTTTT.

By sample fraction, this clonotype is large. The genes are TRBV6-1 and TRBJ2-1; D not certain. The V end lost 7 bases, the J end lost 7 bases, and 17 bases lay between the germline ends. Germline V gives CDR1 MNHNS, CDR2 SASEGT. The CDR3 totals 14 residues. DNA of the CDR3: TGTGCCAGCATGATAGGACGGATGGGAAATGAGCAGTTCTTC. Its protein product is CASMIGRMGNEQFF.

Sample share makes this clonotype large. The rearrangement links TRBV5-1 to TRBJ2-3; TRBD1 matches 9 bases. The trim removed 5 bases at V and 4 bases at J, leaving 11 bases unmatched. Germline CDR1 reads SGHRS; CDR2 reads YFSETQ. The CDR3 sequence is 16 residues long. The CDR3, as DNA: TGCGCCAGCAGGCGCGGGACAGGGAGTGTCGCAGATACGCAGTATTTT. Amino acids: CASRRGTGSVADTQYF.

This clonotype is deemed large. The gene calls are TRBV27 and TRBJ1-2; no firm D call. The V end was cut by 2 bases, the J end by 4 bases, with 8 bases between. This CDR3 spans 13 amino acids. Germline V gives CDR1 MNHEY, CDR2 SMNVEV (reference sequence). CDR3 coding DNA: TGTGCCAGCAGTTTAAGGACTTCCTATGGCTACACCTTC. Its protein product is CASSLRTSYGYTF.

This clonotype is medium-sized in the sample. This chain joins TRBV7-3 and TRBJ2-3, with 8 bases aligning to TRBD1. The CDR3 is 15 amino acids. V lost 6 bases and J lost 0; bases outside the gene matches: 5. CDR1 and CDR2 (germline): SGHTA, FQGTGA. CDR3 region: CASRPRQGSTDTQYF. The CDR3, as DNA: TGTGCCAGCAGGCCCAGACAGGGGAGCACAGATACGCAGTATTTT. Variable domain in full (rest from reference TRBV7-3 and TRBJ2-3): GAGVSQTPSNKVTEKGKYVELRCDPISGHTALYWYRQSLGQGPEFLIYFQGTGAADDSGLPNDRFFAVRPEGSVSTLKIQRTERGDSAVYLCASRPRQGSTDTQYFGPGTRLTVL.

This clonotype is medium-sized. The chain uses TRBV24-1 and TRBJ2-2; D uncertain. Trimming shortened V by 7 bases and J by 2 bases, and 7 bases separated the two germline ends. Germline V CDR1 and CDR2: KGHDR, SFDVKD. The CDR3 is made up of 13 amino acids. CDR3 bases: TGTGCCACCAGCGACCCAAACACCGGGGAGCTGTTTTTT. It encodes CATSDPNTGELFF.

This clonotype qualifies as medium-sized. V and J are TRBV28 and TRBJ2-3; 8 bases agree with TRBD2. Trimming removed 3 bases from V and 3 bases from J; junction bases left unmatched: 2. The CDR3 contains 14 residues. CDR1 and CDR2 from the germline V gene are MDHEN and SYDVKM. The CDR3 protein is CASSFLAGTDTQYF. The CDR3 nucleotides read TGTGCCAGCAGTTTTCTAGCGGGTACAGATACGCAGTATTTT.

This clonotype was seen a few times. V is TRBV20-1 and J is TRBJ1-3; D is uncertain. Trimming took 6 bases from V and 3 from J, leaving 15 bases between them. The V gene's germline CDR1 is DFQATT and CDR2 SNEGSKA (reference sequence). This CDR3 is 14 amino acids long. In nucleotides, the CDR3 is TGCAGTGCCCCCGGCGGGGTGGATGGAAACACCATATATTTT. This translates into CSAPGGVDGNTIYF.